Listed below are T cell receptor beta chains from one sample, sequenced in a study of blood T cell repertoires in COVID-19. The assay was immunoSEQ multiplex PCR, and TCRdb's table has in-frame clones only and misses some. The sample has about 340,000 clones, about 88% seen once; the top ten hold just under 7.5%. The source material was peripheral blood. These receptors were obtained from a woman between 65 and 79 years old with COVID-19, enrolled during active disease. CDR3s include the opening cysteine and the closing phenylalanine or tryptophan. Fields, in order: D gene, clone size, V gene, J gene, CDR3 protein, CDR3 DNA. D genes are given only for firm matches. Size tells how often a clone was seen (once, few, many) or the class of an expanded clone, and some rows leave it out.

>-|-|TRBV5-1|TRBJ1-2
CASSLEDSSAYTF
TGCGCCAGCAGCTTAGAGGACAGTTCAGCCTACACCTTC
>-|-|TRBV14|TRBJ1-1
CASSQDGGSEAFF
TGTGCCAGCAGCCAAGATGGCGGGTCTGAAGCTTTCTTT
>-|-|TRBV27|TRBJ1-2
CASSPGLHYGYTF
TGTGCCAGCAGTCCGGGACTTCACTATGGCTACACCTTC
>TRBD2|-|TRBV5-4|TRBJ2-3
CASSLKSGGDTQYF
TGTGCCAGCAGCTTGAAAAGCGGGGGGGATACGCAGTATTTT
>TRBD1|-|TRBV19|TRBJ1-5
CASTPTDRTQPQHF
TGTGCCAGTACCCCTACGGACAGGACCCAGCCCCAGCATTTT
>TRBD1|-|TRBV7-3|TRBJ1-2
CASSFPPRGGDIKGYTF
TGTGCCAGCAGCTTCCCCCCGAGAGGGGGCGATATCAAGGGCTACACCTTC
>TRBD1|few|TRBV7-7|TRBJ2-1
CASSSGQGLYNEQFF
TGTGCCAGCAGCTCGGGACAGGGGCTCTACAATGAGCAGTTCTTC
>TRBD1|-|TRBV5-4|TRBJ1-1
CASSFPGGLNTEAFF
TGTGCCAGCAGCTTTCCAGGGGGTTTGAACACTGAAGCTTTCTTT
>-|-|TRBV12-3/TRBV12-4|TRBJ1-2
CASSFQGGGYTF
TGTGCCAGCAGTTTCCAGGGAGGGGGCTACACCTTC
>TRBD1|-|TRBV2|TRBJ1-1
CASSERGLVEAFF
TGTGCCAGCAGTGAAAGGGGGCTGGTTGAAGCTTTCTTT
>-|-|TRBV7-2|TRBJ2-3
CASSRGGTQYF
TGTGCCAGCAGTCGAGGGGGTACGCAGTATTTT
>-|few|TRBV18|TRBJ1-4
CASSSDSSYEKLFF
TGTGCCAGCTCATCCGACAGCAGTTATGAAAAACTGTTTTTT
>TRBD1|-|TRBV7-7|TRBJ2-1
CASSLDRTLGALNEQFF
TGTGCCAGCAGCTTGGACAGGACCTTAGGTGCCCTCAATGAGCAGTTCTTC
>TRBD2|-|TRBV19|TRBJ2-5
CASSPIAGQTQYF
TGTGCCAGTAGCCCCATAGCGGGACAGACCCAGTACTTC
>TRBD2|once|TRBV9|TRBJ2-2
CASSVQAGINTGELFF
TGTGCCAGCAGCGTCCAAGCGGGGATTAACACCGGGGAGCTGTTTTTT
>TRBD1|-|TRBV3-1/TRBV3-2|TRBJ2-3
CASSQGQGARYTQYF
TGTGCCAGCAGCCAAGGGCAGGGGGCGCGTTATACGCAGTATTTT
>-|few|TRBV18|TRBJ1-6
CASSQSRDPGGSPLHF
TGTGCCAGCTCACAGAGCCGGGACCCCGGGGGTTCACCCCTCCACTTT
>TRBD1|-|TRBV5-1|TRBJ1-3
CASSSQGPGNTIYF
TGCGCCAGCAGCTCACAGGGGCCTGGAAACACCATATATTTT
>TRBD1|-|TRBV25-1|TRBJ1-2
CASSESGRTGGGYTF
TGTGCCAGCAGTGAATCCGGAAGAACAGGGGGTGGCTACACCTTC
>TRBD1|-|TRBV19|TRBJ1-1
CASNDRGNTEAFF
TGTGCCAGTAACGACAGGGGGAACACTGAAGCTTTCTTT
>TRBD2|-|TRBV9|TRBJ2-2
CASSPTPTSGGIMGELFF
TGTGCCAGCAGCCCCACTCCGACTAGCGGGGGGATTATGGGGGAGCTGTTTTTT
>TRBD2|-|TRBV19|TRBJ2-7
CASSRLAGKGEQYF
TGTGCCAGTTCGAGACTAGCGGGGAAGGGCGAGCAGTACTTC
>TRBD2|-|TRBV9|TRBJ2-7
CASSPPGTRPEQYF
TGTGCCAGCAGCCCCCCCGGGACTAGACCCGAGCAGTACTTC
>-|-|TRBV27|TRBJ1-4
CASSLTGVATNEKLFF
TGTGCCAGCAGTTTGACAGGCGTTGCAACTAATGAAAAACTGTTTTTT
>-|once|TRBV5-1|TRBJ1-2
CASSSNYGYTF
TGCGCCAGCTCATCTAACTATGGCTACACCTTC
>TRBD1|-|TRBV7-9|TRBJ1-2
CASSETGAYGYTF
TGTGCCAGCAGCGAGACAGGGGCCTATGGCTACACCTTC
>-|few|TRBV29-1|TRBJ2-3
CSVEERGSRTDTQYF
TGCAGCGTTGAAGAACGGGGAAGTCGCACAGATACGCAGTATTTT
>-|-|TRBV12-3/TRBV12-4|TRBJ1-2
CASSFMAASDYTF
TGTGCCAGCAGTTTTATGGCCGCTTCCGACTACACCTTC
>-|once|TRBV21-1|TRBJ2-1
CESGESYNEQFF
TGTGAGTCGGGGGAGTCCTACAATGAGCAGTTCTTC
>-|-|TRBV7-2|TRBJ1-1
CASGGQGGYTEAFF
TGTGCCAGCGGAGGGCAGGGCGGGTACACTGAAGCTTTCTTT
>-|-|TRBV7-3|TRBJ1-6
CASSYGHPNSPLHF
TGTGCCAGCAGCTACGGACATCCTAATTCACCCCTCCACTTT
>TRBD1|-|TRBV11-3|TRBJ2-7
CASSLRDRAPEQYF
TGTGCCAGCAGCTTACGGGACAGGGCCCCCGAGCAGTACTTC
>TRBD1|-|TRBV5-8|TRBJ1-6
CASSKTGTAYNSPLHF
TGTGCCAGCAGCAAAACCGGGACAGCTTATAATTCACCCCTCCACTTT
>TRBD1|-|TRBV4-3|TRBJ1-6
CASSQWGSPGGPPLHF
TGCGCCAGCAGCCAATGGGGATCCCCAGGGGGCCCACCCCTCCACTTT
>-|once|TRBV7-3|TRBJ2-7
CASSPTGPGYEQYF
TGTGCCAGCAGCCCTACAGGGCCCGGCTACGAGCAGTACTTC
>-|few|TRBV5-6|TRBJ2-7
CASMEGMRSYEQYF
TGTGCCAGCATGGAGGGGATGCGCTCCTACGAGCAGTACTTC
>-|-|TRBV11-3|TRBJ2-3
CASSLEASDTQYF
TGTGCCAGCAGCTTAGAAGCATCAGATACGCAGTATTTT
>TRBD1|-|TRBV3-1/TRBV3-2|TRBJ1-1
CASSQGQGGTEAFF
TGTGCCAGCAGCCAAGGACAGGGGGGCACTGAAGCTTTCTTT
>-|-|TRBV24-1|TRBJ1-4
CATSEGVGEKLFF
TGTGCCACCAGTGAAGGGGTCGGCGAAAAACTGTTTTTT
>-|-|TRBV5-4|TRBJ1-5
CASSFGGAGQPQHF
TGTGCCAGCAGCTTCGGGGGAGCGGGGCAGCCCCAGCATTTT
>TRBD1|-|TRBV2|TRBJ1-4
CASRDRGLSNEKLFF
TGTGCCAGCCGGGACAGGGGTTTGTCTAATGAAAAACTGTTTTTT
>-|-|TRBV11-2|TRBJ1-1
CASSLGAGMNTEAFF
TGTGCCAGCAGCTTAGGGGCCGGTATGAACACTGAAGCTTTCTTT
>-|-|TRBV5-1|TRBJ1-1
CASSPSRGMDTEAFF
TGCGCCAGCAGCCCCAGTCGGGGAATGGACACTGAAGCTTTCTTT
>-|-|TRBV18|TRBJ2-5
CASSPPTEETQYF
TGTGCCAGCTCACCACCAACAGAAGAGACCCAGTACTTC
>-|-|TRBV19|TRBJ2-1
CASSTLQGGLNNEQFF
TGTGCCAGTAGTACCCTACAGGGGGGGCTGAACAATGAGCAGTTCTTC
>TRBD1|-|TRBV19|TRBJ1-5
CASRRGQGGQPQHF
TGTGCCAGTAGACGGGGACAGGGGGGGCAGCCCCAGCATTTT
>-|few|TRBV6-2/TRBV6-3|TRBJ1-2
CASSFYTYYGYTF
TGTGCCAGCAGTTTTTACACCTACTATGGCTACACCTTC
>TRBD1|-|TRBV29-1|TRBJ1-2
CSVEGTGSDGYTF
TGCAGCGTTGAGGGGACAGGGTCCGATGGCTACACCTTC
>-|-|TRBV24-1|TRBJ2-1
CATSDPGGDDEQFF
TGTGCCACCAGTGATCCCGGCGGGGACGATGAGCAGTTCTTC
>-|-|TRBV6-1|TRBJ1-2
CASSEQGGIYGYTF
TGTGCCAGCAGTGAACAGGGAGGGATCTATGGCTACACCTTC
>TRBD2|-|TRBV11-2|TRBJ2-3
CASSSLISGGGHTQYF
TGTGCCAGCAGCTCGTTGATTAGCGGGGGAGGGCATACGCAGTATTTT
>-|-|TRBV30|TRBJ1-2
CAWNRGGADYGYTF
TGTGCCTGGAATCGGGGAGGCGCGGACTATGGCTACACCTTC
>-|-|TRBV6-2/TRBV6-3|TRBJ2-1
CASSYPGLYSYNEQFF
TGTGCCAGCAGTTACCCCGGACTGTACTCCTACAATGAGCAGTTCTTC
>TRBD1|once|TRBV6-5|TRBJ1-6
CASRPGQGAASPLHF
TGTGCCAGCAGGCCCGGACAGGGGGCCGCTTCACCCCTCCACTTT
>-|-|TRBV2|TRBJ2-1
CASSVTSGSNEQFF
TGTGCCAGCAGTGTTACAAGCGGATCAAATGAGCAGTTCTTC
>-|-|TRBV10-3|TRBJ2-3
CAISLTPQDTQYF
TGTGCCATCAGTCTGACTCCTCAAGATACGCAGTATTTT
>TRBD1|few|TRBV5-5|TRBJ1-2
CASSFGTGGSYGYTF
TGTGCCAGCAGCTTCGGGACAGGGGGCAGCTATGGCTACACCTTC
>TRBD1|-|TRBV4-1|TRBJ1-4
CASSLNRGANEKLFF
TGCGCCAGCAGCTTGAACAGGGGTGCTAATGAAAAACTGTTTTTT
>TRBD1|-|TRBV2|TRBJ2-5
CAWGQGVETQYF
TGTGCCTGGGGACAGGGGGTGGAGACCCAGTACTTC